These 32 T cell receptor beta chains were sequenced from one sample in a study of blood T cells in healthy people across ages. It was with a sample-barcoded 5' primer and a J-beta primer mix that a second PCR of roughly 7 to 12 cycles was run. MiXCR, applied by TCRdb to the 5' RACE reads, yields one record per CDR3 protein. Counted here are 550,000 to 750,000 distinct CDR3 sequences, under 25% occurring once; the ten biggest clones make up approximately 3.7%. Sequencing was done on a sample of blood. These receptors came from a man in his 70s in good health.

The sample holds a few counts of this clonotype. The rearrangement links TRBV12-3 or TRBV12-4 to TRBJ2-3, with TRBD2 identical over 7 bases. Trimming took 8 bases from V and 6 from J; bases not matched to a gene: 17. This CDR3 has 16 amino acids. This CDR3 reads CASFSLGRENRDTQYF. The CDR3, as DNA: TGTGCCAGCTTCTCCCTCGGGCGGGAGAACAGGGATACGCAGTATTTT.

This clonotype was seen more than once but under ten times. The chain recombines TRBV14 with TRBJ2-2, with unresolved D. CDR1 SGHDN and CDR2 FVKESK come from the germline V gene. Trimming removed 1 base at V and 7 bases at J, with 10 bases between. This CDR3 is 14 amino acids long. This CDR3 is CASSQGQVYGELFF. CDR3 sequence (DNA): TGTGCCAGCAGCCAAGGGCAGGTATACGGGGAGCTGTTTTTT. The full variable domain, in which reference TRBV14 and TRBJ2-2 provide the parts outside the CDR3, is EAGVTQFPSHSVIEKGQTVTLRCDPISGHDNLYWYRRVMGKEIKFLLHFVKESKQDESGMPNNRFLAERTGGTYSTLKVQPAELEDSGVYFCASSQGQVYGELFFGEGSRLTVL.

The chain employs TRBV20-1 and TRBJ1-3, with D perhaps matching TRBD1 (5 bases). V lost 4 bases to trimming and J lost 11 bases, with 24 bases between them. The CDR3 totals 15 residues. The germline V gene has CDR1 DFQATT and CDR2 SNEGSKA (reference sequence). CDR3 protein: CSAIKEARAYPPIYF. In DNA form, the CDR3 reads TGCAGTGCTATTAAAGAGGCCAGGGCCTACCCCCCCATATATTTT.

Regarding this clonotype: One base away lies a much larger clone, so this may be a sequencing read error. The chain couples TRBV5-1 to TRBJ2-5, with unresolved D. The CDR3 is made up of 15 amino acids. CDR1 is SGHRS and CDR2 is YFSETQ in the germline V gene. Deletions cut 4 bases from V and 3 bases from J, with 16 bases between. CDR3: CASSRSRIQEETQYF. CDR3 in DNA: TGCGCCAGCAGCAGATCCAGGATTCAAGAAGAGACCCAGTACTTC.

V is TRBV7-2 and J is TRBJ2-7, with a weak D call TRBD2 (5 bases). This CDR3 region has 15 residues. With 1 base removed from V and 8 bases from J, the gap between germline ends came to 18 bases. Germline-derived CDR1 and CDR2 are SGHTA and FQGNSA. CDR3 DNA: TGTGCCAGCAGCTTAGTCAGCGGACCCGTCGCAAAGCAGTACTTC. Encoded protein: CASSLVSGPVAKQYF.

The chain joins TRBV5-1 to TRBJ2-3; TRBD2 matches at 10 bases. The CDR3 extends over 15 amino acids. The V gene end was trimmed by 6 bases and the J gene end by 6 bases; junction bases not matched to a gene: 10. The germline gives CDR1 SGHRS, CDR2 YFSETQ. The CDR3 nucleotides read TGCGCCAGCATACCTAGCGGGAGCCACGGGGATACGCAGTATTTT. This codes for CASIPSGSHGDTQYF.

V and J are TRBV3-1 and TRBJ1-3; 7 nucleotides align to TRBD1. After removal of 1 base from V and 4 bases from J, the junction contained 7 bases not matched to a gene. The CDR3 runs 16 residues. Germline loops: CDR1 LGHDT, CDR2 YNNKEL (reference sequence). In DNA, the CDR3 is TGTGCCAGCAGCCAAGGGTCGACAGGGATCGGAAACACCATATATTTT. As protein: CASSQGSTGIGNTIYF.

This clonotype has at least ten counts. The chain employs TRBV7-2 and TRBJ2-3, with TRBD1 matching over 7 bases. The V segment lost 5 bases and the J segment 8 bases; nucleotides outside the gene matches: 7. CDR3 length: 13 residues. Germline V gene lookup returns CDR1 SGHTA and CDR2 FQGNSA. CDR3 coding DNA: TGTGCCAGCAGCGAAACAGGGGTGGTTACGCAGTATTTT. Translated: CASSETGVVTQYF.

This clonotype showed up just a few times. CDR3 bases: TGTGCCAGCTCACCTGGGACAGGGGATTCACCCCTCCACTTT. Its translation is CASSPGTGDSPLHF. The chain has TRBV18 and TRBJ1-6; TRBD1 agrees at 10 bases. Per germline, CDR1 KGHSH and CDR2 LQKENI. Trimming cost V 3 bases and J 8 bases; bases outside gene matches: 1. The CDR3 consists of 14 residues.

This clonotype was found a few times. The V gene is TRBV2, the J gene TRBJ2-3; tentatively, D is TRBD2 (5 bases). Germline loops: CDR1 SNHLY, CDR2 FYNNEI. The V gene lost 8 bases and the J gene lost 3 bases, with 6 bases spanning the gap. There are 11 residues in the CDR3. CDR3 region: CASGETDTQYF. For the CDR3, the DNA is TGTGCCAGCGGGGAGACAGATACGCAGTATTTT.

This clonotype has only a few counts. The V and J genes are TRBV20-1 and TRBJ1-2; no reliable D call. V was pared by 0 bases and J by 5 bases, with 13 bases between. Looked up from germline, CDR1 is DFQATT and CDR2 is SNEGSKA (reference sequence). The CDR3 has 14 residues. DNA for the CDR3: TGCAGTGCTAGAGACGAGAGGGCGGAATATGGCTACACCTTC. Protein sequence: CSARDERAEYGYTF.

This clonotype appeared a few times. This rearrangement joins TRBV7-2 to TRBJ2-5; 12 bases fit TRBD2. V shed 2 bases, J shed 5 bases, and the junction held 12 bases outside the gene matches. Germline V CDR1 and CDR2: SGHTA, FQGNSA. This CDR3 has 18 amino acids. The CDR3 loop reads CASSLPGLAGMGVETQYF. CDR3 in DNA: TGTGCCAGCAGCTTACCCGGACTAGCGGGAATGGGAGTTGAGACCCAGTACTTC.

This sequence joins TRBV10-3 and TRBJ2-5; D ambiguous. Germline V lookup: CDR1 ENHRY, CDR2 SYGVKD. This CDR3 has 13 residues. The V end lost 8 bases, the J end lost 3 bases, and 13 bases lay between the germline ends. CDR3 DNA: TGTGCCATCTCTGGCGGAGCGAAAGAGACCCAGTACTTC. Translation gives CAISGGAKETQYF.

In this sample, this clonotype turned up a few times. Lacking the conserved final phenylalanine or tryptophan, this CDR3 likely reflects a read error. CDR3 DNA sequence: TGCAGTGCTACCAGCGGGAGCAAAAACATTCAGTACCTC. Encoded protein: CSATSGSKNIQYL. The rearrangement links TRBV20-1 to TRBJ2-4; 8 positions match TRBD2. V gave up 4 bases and J gave up 3 bases; unmatched junction bases: 2. CDR1 and CDR2 from the germline V gene are DFQATT and SNEGSKA (reference sequence). The CDR3 totals 13 residues.

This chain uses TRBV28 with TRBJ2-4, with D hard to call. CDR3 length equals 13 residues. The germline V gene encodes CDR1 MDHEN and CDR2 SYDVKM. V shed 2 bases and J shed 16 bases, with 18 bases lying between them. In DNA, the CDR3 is TGTGCCAGCAGTTTAGATAGCTCGAGGCTGATTTACTTC. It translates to CASSLDSSRLIYF.

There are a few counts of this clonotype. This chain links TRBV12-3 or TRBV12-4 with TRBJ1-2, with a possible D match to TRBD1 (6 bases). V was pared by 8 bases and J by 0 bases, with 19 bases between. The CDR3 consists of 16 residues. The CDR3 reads CASWDMGAEANYGYTF. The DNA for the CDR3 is TGTGCCAGCTGGGATATGGGGGCCGAAGCTAACTATGGCTACACCTTC.

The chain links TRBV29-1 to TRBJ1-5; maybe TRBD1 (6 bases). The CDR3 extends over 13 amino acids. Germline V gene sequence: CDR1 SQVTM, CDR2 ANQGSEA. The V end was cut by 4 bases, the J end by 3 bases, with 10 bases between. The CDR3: CSVVQGPNQPQHF. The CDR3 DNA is TGCAGCGTTGTACAGGGTCCCAATCAGCCCCAGCATTTT. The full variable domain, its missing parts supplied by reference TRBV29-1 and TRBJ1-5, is SAVISQKPSRDICQRGTSLTIQCQVDSQVTMMFWYRQQPGQSLTLIATANQGSEATYESGFVIDKFPISRPNLTFSTLTVSNMSPEDSSIYLCSVVQGPNQPQHFGDGTRLSIL.

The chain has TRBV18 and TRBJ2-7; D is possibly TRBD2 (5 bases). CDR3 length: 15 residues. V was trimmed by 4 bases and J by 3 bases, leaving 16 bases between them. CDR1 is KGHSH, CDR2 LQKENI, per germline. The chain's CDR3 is CASSQGRGNDYEQYF. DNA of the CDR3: TGTGCCAGCTCACAAGGACGGGGTAATGACTACGAGCAGTACTTC.

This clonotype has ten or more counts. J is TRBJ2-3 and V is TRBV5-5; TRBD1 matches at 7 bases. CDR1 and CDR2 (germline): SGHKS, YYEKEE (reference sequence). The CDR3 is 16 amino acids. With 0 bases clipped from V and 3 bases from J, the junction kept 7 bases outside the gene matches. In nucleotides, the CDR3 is TGTGCCAGCAGCTTGGACGACAGGGAAGGAACAGATACGCAGTATTTT. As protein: CASSLDDREGTDTQYF.

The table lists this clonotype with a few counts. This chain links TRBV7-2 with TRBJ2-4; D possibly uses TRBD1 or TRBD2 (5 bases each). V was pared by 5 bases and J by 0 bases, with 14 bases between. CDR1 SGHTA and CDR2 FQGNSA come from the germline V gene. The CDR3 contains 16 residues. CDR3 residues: CASSTSGTVAKNIQYF. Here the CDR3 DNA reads TGTGCCAGCAGCACATCTGGGACGGTAGCCAAAAACATTCAGTACTTC.

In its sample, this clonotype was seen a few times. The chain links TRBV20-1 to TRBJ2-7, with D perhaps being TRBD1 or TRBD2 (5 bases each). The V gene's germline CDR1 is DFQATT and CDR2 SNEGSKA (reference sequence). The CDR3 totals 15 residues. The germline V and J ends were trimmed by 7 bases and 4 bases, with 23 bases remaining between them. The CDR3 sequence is CSVSILKSGRYEQYF. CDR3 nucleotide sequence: TGCAGTGTCTCCATCCTAAAGTCGGGGCGGTACGAGCAGTACTTC.

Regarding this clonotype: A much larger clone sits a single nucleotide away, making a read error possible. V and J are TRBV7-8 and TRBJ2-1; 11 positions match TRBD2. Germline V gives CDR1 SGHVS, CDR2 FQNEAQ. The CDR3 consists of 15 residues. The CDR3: CAGSLTSGSFDEQFF. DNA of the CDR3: TGTGCCGGCAGCTTAACTAGCGGGAGTTTTGATGAGCAGTTCTTC.

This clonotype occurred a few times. CDR3 protein: CASSYSTATGELFF. Here the CDR3 DNA reads TGTGCCAGCAGTTACTCGACAGCGACCGGGGAGCTGTTTTTT. This chain uses TRBV6-6 with TRBJ2-2, with D possibly TRBD1 on 5 matching bases. CDR1 is MNHNY, CDR2 SVGAGI, per germline (reference sequence). Deletions cut 0 bases from V and 5 bases from J, with 7 bases between. The CDR3 totals 14 residues.

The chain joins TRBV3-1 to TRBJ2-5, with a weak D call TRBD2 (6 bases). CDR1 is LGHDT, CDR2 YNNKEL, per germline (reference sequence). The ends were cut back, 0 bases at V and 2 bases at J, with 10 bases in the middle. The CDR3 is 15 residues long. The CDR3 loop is CASSQDPLAQETQYF. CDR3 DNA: TGTGCCAGCAGCCAAGATCCCCTAGCGCAAGAGACCCAGTACTTC.

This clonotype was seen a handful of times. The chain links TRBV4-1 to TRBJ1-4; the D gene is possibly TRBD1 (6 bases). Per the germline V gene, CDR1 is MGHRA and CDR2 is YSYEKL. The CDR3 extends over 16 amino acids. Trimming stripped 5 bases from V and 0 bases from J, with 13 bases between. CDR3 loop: CASSSRTEPTNEKLFF. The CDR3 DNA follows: TGCGCCAGCAGCTCAAGGACAGAGCCAACTAATGAAAAACTGTTTTTT.

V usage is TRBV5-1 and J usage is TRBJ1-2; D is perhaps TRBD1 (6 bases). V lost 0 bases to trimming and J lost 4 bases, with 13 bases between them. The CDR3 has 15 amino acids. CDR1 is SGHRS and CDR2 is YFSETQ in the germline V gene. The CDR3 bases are TGCGCCAGCAGCTTGGAGGGGGGTTTCGCCTATGGCTACACCTTC. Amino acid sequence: CASSLEGGFAYGYTF.

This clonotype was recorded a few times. The CDR3: CASSLEGESYEQYF. CDR3 in DNA: TGCGCCAGCAGCTTGGAGGGGGAGTCGTACGAGCAGTACTTC. This chain connects TRBV5-1 to TRBJ2-7; the D gene is possibly TRBD1 (6 bases). In germline, CDR1 is SGHRS, CDR2 YFSETQ. This CDR3 is 14 amino acids long. The V end was cut by 0 bases, the J end by 4 bases, with 11 bases between.

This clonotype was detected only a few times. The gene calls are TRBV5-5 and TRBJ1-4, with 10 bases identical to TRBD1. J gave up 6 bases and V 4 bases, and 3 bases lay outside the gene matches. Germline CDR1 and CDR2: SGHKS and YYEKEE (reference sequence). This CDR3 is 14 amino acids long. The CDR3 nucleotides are TGTGCCAGCAGCAAAGGACAGGGGGATGAAAAACTGTTTTTT. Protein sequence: CASSKGQGDEKLFF. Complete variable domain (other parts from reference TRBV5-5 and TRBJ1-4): DAGVTQSPTHLIKTRGQQVTLRCSPISGHKSVSWYQQVLGQGPQFIFQYYEKEERGRGNFPDRFSARQFPNYSSELNVNALLLGDSALYLCASSKGQGDEKLFFGSGTQLSVL.

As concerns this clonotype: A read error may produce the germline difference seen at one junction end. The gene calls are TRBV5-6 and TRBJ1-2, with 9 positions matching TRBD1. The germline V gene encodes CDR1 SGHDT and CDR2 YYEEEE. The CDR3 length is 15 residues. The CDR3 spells CASSLVGTGNSGYTF. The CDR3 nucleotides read TGTGCCAGCAGCTTGGTAGGGACAGGGAACTCTGGCTACACCTTC.

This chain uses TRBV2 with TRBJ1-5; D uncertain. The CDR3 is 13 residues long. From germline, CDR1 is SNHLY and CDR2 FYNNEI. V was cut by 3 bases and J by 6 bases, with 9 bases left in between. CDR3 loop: CASSEWAGQPQHF. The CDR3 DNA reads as TGTGCCAGCAGTGAGTGGGCGGGTCAGCCCCAGCATTTT. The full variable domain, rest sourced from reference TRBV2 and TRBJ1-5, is EPEVTQTPSHQVTQMGQEVILRCVPISNHLYFYWYRQILGQKVEFLVSFYNNEISEKSEIFDDQFSVERPDGSNFTLKIRSTKLEDSAMYFCASSEWAGQPQHFGDGTRLSIL.

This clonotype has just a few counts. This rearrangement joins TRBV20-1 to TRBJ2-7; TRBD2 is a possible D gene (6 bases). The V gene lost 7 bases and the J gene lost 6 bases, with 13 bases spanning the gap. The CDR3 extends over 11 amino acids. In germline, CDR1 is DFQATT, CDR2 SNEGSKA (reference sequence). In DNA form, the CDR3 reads TGCAGTGGGTACCGGGAGCGCGAGCAGTACTTC. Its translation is CSGYREREQYF.

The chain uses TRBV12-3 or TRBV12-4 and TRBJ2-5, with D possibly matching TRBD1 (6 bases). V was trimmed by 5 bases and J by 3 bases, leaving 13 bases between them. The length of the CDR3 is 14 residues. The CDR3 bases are TGTGCCAGCAGTCCTACAGGGTCCGAAGAGACCCAGTACTTC. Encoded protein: CASSPTGSEETQYF.